This entry lists 18 T cell receptor beta chains sequenced from one sample in a study of blood T cell repertoires in COVID-19. Repertoires were generated with immunoSEQ multiplex PCR, while TCRdb's copy carries only in-frame clones and drops some. The sample lists fewer than 350,000 clones; approximately 91% were seen once. The specimen sequenced was PBMCs or T cells enriched from blood (not recorded which). These receptors came from a woman aged 40 to 55 with acute COVID-19.

This clone was recorded only once. The V and J genes are TRBV28 and TRBJ2-1; 9 positions match TRBD2. The CDR3 is 17 amino acids. The junction had 7 bases not matched to a gene; V was cut back by 1 base and J by 3 bases. In germline, CDR1 is MDHEN, CDR2 SYDVKM. Written as DNA, the CDR3 is TGTGCCAGCAGTTTATCCTCCCTTAGCGGGGGCTACAATGAGCAGTTCTTC. Translation: CASSLSSLSGGYNEQFF.

This rearrangement joins TRBV19 to TRBJ2-7; 9 bases are shared with TRBD1. Germline-derived CDR1 and CDR2 are LNHDA and SQIVND (reference sequence). The V segment lost 9 bases and the J segment 1 base; nucleotides outside the gene matches: 7. The CDR3 has 14 residues. The CDR3: CASRTGDWSYEQYF. The CDR3 region has the DNA TGTGCCAGCAGGACAGGGGATTGGTCCTACGAGCAGTACTTC. The whole variable domain, remainder taken from reference TRBV19 and TRBJ2-7, is DGGITQSPKYLFRKEGQNVTLSCEQNLNHDAMYWYRQDPGQGLRLIYYSQIVNDFQKGDIAEGYSVSREKKESFPLTVTSAQKNPTAFYLCASRTGDWSYEQYFGPGTRLTVT.

The gene calls are TRBV7-2 and TRBJ2-1; 11 positions agree with TRBD2. Losses at the gene ends were 2 bases for V and 6 bases for J; bases not matched to a gene: 6. The CDR3 has 16 amino acids. Germline values: CDR1 SGHTA, CDR2 FQGNSA. The CDR3 sequence: CASSLLGTSGFNEQFF. The CDR3 DNA reads TGTGCCAGCAGCTTATTGGGGACTAGCGGATTCAATGAGCAGTTCTTC.

The rearrangement links TRBV19 to TRBJ1-6; 7 positions agree with TRBD1. This CDR3 has 16 amino acids. Germline CDR1 reads LNHDA; CDR2 reads SQIVND (reference sequence). Trimming took 5 bases from V and 7 from J; bases not matched to a gene: 11. CDR3 DNA sequence: TGTGCCAGTAGTGCTCCCCGGACAGGAGGCAATTCACCCCTCCACTTT. This translates into CASSAPRTGGNSPLHF.

The rearrangement joins TRBV20-1 to TRBJ1-2; tentative D call: TRBD1 (5 bases). The CDR3 is made up of 14 amino acids. V gave up 3 bases and J gave up 6 bases, with 17 bases separating them. The germline CDR1 and CDR2 sequences are DFQATT and SNEGSKA (reference sequence). The chain's CDR3 is CSASVPGGVHGYTF. The CDR3 coding sequence is TGCAGTGCTAGTGTCCCGGGGGGGGTCCATGGCTACACCTTC.

The chain is built from TRBV6-2 or TRBV6-3 and TRBJ2-7; 9 nucleotides line up with TRBD1. Germline V gives CDR1 MNHEY, CDR2 SVGEGT. The CDR3 totals 18 residues. Unmatched junction bases numbered 12, after V lost 0 bases and J lost 3 bases. The CDR3 region is CASSYSQQGASRVYEQYF. The CDR3 DNA sequence: TGTGCCAGCAGTTACTCCCAACAGGGGGCAAGTAGGGTCTACGAGCAGTACTTC.

The chain combines TRBV7-2 with TRBJ2-2; weak D call: TRBD2 (5 bases). V lost 5 bases, J lost 1 base, and 14 bases lay in between. Germline V lookup: CDR1 SGHTA, CDR2 FQGNSA. The CDR3 is 16 residues long. The CDR3 DNA sequence: TGTGCCAGCAGCCCCGGAAGGAGCGGGAACACCGGGGAGCTGTTTTTT. Translated: CASSPGRSGNTGELFF.

This clone has just a few counts. The chain carries TRBV7-2 and TRBJ1-1; D gene unclear. The CDR3 contains 15 residues. V shed 3 bases and J shed 3 bases, with 14 bases lying between them. Germline CDR1 and CDR2: SGHTA and FQGNSA. CDR3 region: CASSFFPDFYTEAFF. CDR3 coding DNA: TGTGCCAGCAGCTTCTTTCCCGACTTTTACACTGAAGCTTTCTTT.

The CDR3 here is CATSKPGKGENQPQHF. DNA for the CDR3: TGTGCCACCAGCAAACCTGGAAAAGGGGAAAATCAGCCCCAGCATTTT. The J gene is TRBJ1-5, the V gene TRBV15; tentatively, D is TRBD1 (5 bases). The CDR3 sequence is 16 residues long. V lost 4 bases, J lost 4 bases, and 17 bases lay in between. Per the germline V gene, CDR1 is LNHNV and CDR2 is YYDKDF (reference sequence). Full variable domain (rest looked up from reference TRBV15 and TRBJ1-5): DAMVIQNPRYQVTQFGKPVTLSCSQTLNHNVMYWYQQKSSQAPKLLFHYYDKDFNNEADTPDNFQSRRPNTSFCFLDIRSPGLGDTAMYLCATSKPGKGENQPQHFGDGTRLSIL.

The rearrangement links TRBV28 to TRBJ2-5; 12 nucleotides line up with TRBD1. The CDR3 totals 15 residues. CDR1 MDHEN and CDR2 SYDVKM come from the germline V gene. Germline trimming cut 5 bases from V and 5 bases from J; bases unmatched to any gene: 6. CDR3: CASSPGTGGRETQYF. The CDR3 bases are TGTGCCAGCAGTCCCGGGACAGGGGGCCGGGAGACCCAGTACTTC.

V is TRBV4-2 and J is TRBJ2-5; no firm D call. CDR3 length: 16 amino acids. Germline loops: CDR1 LGHNA, CDR2 YNFKEQ. V lost 0 bases, J lost 1 base, and 12 bases lay in between. CDR3 in DNA: TGTGCCAGCAGCCAAGACCCCAGTCGATTCCAAGAGACCCAGTACTTC. It encodes CASSQDPSRFQETQYF.

This clone was recorded a few times. This sequence joins TRBV6-5 and TRBJ1-1, with D possibly being TRBD1 (6 bases). The CDR3 has 13 amino acids. The V and J ends lost 8 bases and 2 bases respectively, with 12 bases between them. CDR1 is MNHEY, CDR2 SVGAGI, per germline. CDR3 sequence: CASLTGINTEAFF. CDR3 coding DNA: TGTGCCAGCCTTACAGGGATTAACACTGAAGCTTTCTTT.

This rearrangement joins TRBV3-1 (or the pseudogene TRBV3-2) to TRBJ1-2, with D hard to call. Trimming cost V 1 base and J 12 bases, with 21 bases left between them. Germline V gene sequence: CDR1 LGHDT, CDR2 YNNKEL (reference sequence). This CDR3 is built from 15 residues. CDR3 bases: TGTGCCAGCAGCCAAGGCGTTGTACTTAAGCTCCCTGACACCTTC. It codes for CASSQGVVLKLPDTF.

The chain combines TRBV24-1 with TRBJ2-5, with a tentative D call TRBD2 (9 bases). Germline assignment: CDR1 KGHDR and CDR2 SFDVKD. Trimming cost V 4 bases and J 2 bases, with 22 bases left between them. The CDR3 is 18 amino acids. The CDR3 bases are TGTGCCACCAGTGACCGCGTGACAGGGGCGGGGGGGCAAGAGACCCAGTACTTC. Its protein product is CATSDRVTGAGGQETQYF.

This clone was detected a few times. This chain uses TRBV24-1 with TRBJ1-2; 10 nucleotides line up with TRBD1. Germline V lookup: CDR1 KGHDR, CDR2 SFDVKD. Losses at the gene ends were 2 bases for V and 4 bases for J; bases not matched to a gene: 6. CDR3 length: 16 amino acids. CDR3 in amino acids: CATSDSGQGTFYGYTF. In DNA form, the CDR3 reads TGTGCCACCAGTGATTCGGGACAGGGGACTTTCTATGGCTACACCTTC.

This clone was observed a few times. The gene calls are TRBV7-6 and TRBJ1-1; 8 nucleotides line up with TRBD1. The CDR3 length is 16 residues. V lost 4 bases, J lost 0 bases, and 7 bases stayed unmatched. The V gene's germline CDR1 is SGHVS and CDR2 FNYEAQ. In DNA form, the CDR3 reads TGTGCCAGCAGCTCGGGGACAGGCCGAATGAACACTGAAGCTTTCTTT. Translating it yields CASSSGTGRMNTEAFF. Drawing the rest from reference TRBV7-6 and TRBJ1-1, the complete variable domain is GAGVSQSPRYKVTKRGQDVALRCDPISGHVSLYWYRQALGQGPEFLTYFNYEAQQDKSGLPNDRFSAERPEGSISTLTIQRTEQRDSAMYRCASSSGTGRMNTEAFFGQGTRLTVV.

The V call is TRBV6-2 or TRBV6-3, the J call TRBJ2-5; 12 positions match TRBD1. CDR1 MNHEY and CDR2 SVGEGT come from the germline V gene. CDR3 length: 20 residues. The V segment lost 5 bases and the J segment 5 bases; nucleotides outside the gene matches: 21. The CDR3 nucleotides read TGTGCCAGCAGTGGTCTCCGGGACAGGGGGCCGCGGGAGCTCTCCGAGACCCAGTACTTC. Protein product: CASSGLRDRGPRELSETQYF.

The rearrangement joins TRBV19 to TRBJ1-6; tentatively, D is TRBD1 (5 bases). The CDR3 sequence is 14 residues long. The germline V gene encodes CDR1 LNHDA and CDR2 SQIVND (reference sequence). The ends were cut back, 4 bases at V and 9 bases at J, with 13 bases in the middle. The CDR3 nucleotides read TGTGCCAGTAGTACCCGGGACTTTGGTTCACCCCTCCACTTT. It is translated as CASSTRDFGSPLHF.